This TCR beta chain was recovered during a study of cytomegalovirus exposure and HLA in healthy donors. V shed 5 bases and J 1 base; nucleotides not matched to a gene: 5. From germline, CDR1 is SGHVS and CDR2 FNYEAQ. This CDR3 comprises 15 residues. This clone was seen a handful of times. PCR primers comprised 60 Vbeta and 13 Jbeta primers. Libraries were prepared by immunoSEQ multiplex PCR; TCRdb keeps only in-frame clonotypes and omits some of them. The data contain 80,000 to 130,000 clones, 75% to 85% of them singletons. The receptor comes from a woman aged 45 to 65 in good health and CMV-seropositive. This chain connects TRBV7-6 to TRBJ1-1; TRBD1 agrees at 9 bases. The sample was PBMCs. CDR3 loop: CASSPIQGANTEAFF. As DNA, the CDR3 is TGTGCCAGCAGCCCAATACAGGGGGCGAACACTGAAGCTTTCTTT.